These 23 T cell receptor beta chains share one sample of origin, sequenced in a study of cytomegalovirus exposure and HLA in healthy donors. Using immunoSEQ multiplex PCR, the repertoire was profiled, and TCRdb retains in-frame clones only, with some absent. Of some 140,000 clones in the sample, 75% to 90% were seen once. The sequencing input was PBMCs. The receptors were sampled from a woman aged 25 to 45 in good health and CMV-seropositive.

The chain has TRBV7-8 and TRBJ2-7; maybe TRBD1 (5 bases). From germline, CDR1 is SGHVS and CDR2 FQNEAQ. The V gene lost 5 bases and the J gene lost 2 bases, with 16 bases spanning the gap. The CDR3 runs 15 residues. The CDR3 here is CASSTPDIVPYEQYF. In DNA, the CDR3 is TGTGCCAGCAGCACCCCGGACATTGTCCCCTACGAGCAGTACTTC.

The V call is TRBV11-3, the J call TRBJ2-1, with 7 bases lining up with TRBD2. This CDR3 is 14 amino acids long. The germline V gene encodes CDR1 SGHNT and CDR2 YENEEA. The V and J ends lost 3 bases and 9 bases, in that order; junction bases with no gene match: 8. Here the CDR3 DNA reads TGTGCCAGCAGCTTGAGCGGGACCAACGGTGAGCAGTTCTTC. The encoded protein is CASSLSGTNGEQFF.

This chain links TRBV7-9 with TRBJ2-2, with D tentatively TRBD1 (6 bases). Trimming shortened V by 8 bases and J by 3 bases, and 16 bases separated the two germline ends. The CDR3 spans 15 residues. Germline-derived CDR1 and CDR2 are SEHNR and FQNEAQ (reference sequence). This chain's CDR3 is CASPHQAGDTGELFF. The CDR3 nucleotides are TGTGCCAGCCCCCACCAGGCAGGGGACACCGGGGAGCTGTTTTTT.

The CDR3 nucleotides are TGTGCCAGCAGCCTGACTAGCGGGTTCTACAATGAGCAGTTCTTC. Protein sequence: CASSLTSGFYNEQFF. The chain joins TRBV11-3 to TRBJ2-1; 10 bases fit TRBD2. CDR1 is SGHNT, CDR2 YENEEA, per germline. J gave up 3 bases and V 5 bases, and 4 bases lay outside the gene matches. The CDR3 totals 15 residues.

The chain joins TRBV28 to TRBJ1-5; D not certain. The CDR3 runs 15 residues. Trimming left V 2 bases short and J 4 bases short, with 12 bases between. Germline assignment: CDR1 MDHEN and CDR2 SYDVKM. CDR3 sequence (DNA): TGTGCCAGCAGTTTAAGGCGGGCGGCTAATCAGCCCCAGCATTTT. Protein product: CASSLRRAANQPQHF.

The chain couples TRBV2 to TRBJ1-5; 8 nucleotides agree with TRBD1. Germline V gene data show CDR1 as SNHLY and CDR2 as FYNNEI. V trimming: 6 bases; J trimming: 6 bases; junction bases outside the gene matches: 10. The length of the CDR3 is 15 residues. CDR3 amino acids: CASRLPGGTSQPQHF. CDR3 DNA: TGTGCCAGCAGACTACCAGGGGGCACCAGTCAGCCCCAGCATTTT.

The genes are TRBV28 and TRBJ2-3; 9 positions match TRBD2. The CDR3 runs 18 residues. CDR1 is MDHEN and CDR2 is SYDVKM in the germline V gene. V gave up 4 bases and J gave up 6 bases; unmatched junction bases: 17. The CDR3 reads CASSSYSGRTGNTDTQYF. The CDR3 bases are TGTGCCAGCAGTTCCTATAGCGGGAGAACTGGGAACACGGATACGCAGTATTTT. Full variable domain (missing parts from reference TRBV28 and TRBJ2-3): DVKVTQSSRYLVKRTGEKVFLECVQDMDHENMFWYRQDPGLGLRLIYFSYDVKMKEKGDIPEGYSVSREKKERFSLILESASTNQTSMYLCASSSYSGRTGNTDTQYFGPGTRLTVL.

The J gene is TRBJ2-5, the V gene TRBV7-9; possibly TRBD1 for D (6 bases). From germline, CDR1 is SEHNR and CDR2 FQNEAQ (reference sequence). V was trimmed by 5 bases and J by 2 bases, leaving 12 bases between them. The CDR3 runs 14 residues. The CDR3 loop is CASSPGHSQETQYF. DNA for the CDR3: TGTGCCAGCAGCCCGGGACACTCTCAAGAGACCCAGTACTTC.

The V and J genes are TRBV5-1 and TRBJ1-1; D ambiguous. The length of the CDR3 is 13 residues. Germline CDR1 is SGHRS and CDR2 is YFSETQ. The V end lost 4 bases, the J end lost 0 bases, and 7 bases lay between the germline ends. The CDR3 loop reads CASSAGMNTEAFF. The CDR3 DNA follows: TGCGCCAGCAGCGCCGGGATGAACACTGAAGCTTTCTTT.

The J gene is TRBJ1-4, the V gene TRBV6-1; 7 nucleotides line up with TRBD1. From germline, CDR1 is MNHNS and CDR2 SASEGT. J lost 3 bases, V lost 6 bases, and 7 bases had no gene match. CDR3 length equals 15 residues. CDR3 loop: CASRRDSWANEKLFF. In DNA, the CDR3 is TGTGCCAGCAGAAGGGACAGTTGGGCTAATGAAAAACTGTTTTTT.

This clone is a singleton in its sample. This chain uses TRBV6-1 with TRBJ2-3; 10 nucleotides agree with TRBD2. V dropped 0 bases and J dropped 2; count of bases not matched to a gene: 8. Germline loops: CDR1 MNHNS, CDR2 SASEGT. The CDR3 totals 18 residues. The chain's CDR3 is CASSEARSTSGTTDTQYF. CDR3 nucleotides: TGTGCCAGCAGTGAAGCCCGTTCAACTAGCGGGACCACAGATACGCAGTATTTT.

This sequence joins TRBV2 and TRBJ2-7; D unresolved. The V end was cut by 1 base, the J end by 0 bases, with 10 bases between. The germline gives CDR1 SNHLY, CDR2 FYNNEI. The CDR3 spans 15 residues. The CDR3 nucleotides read TGTGCCAGCAGTGAAGGGTACTCCGACTCCTACGAGCAGTACTTC. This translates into CASSEGYSDSYEQYF.

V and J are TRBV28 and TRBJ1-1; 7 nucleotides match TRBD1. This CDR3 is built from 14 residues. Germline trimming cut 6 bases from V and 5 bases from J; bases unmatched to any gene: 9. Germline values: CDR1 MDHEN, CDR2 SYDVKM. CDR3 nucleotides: TGTGCCAGCAGGACTCAGACAGGGAGGACTGAAGCTTTCTTT. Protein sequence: CASRTQTGRTEAFF.

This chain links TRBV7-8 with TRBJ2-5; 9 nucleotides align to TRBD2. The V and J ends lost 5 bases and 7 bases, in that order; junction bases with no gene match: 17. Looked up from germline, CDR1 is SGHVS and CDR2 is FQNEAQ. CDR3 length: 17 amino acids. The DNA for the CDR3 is TGTGCCAGCAGCCCCTCGAAGGGCGGGAGGGCCAGTGGGACCCAGTACTTC. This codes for CASSPSKGGRASGTQYF.

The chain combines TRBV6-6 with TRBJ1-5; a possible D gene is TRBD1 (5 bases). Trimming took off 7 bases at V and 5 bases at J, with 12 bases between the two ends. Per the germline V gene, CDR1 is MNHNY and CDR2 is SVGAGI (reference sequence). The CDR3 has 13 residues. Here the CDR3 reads CASMPGIHQPQHF. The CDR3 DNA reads TGTGCCAGCATGCCAGGGATTCATCAGCCCCAGCATTTT.

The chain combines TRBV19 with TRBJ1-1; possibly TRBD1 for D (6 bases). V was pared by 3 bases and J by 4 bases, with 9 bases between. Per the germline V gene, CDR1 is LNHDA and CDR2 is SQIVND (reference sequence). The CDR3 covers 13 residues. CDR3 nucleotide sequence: TGTGCCAGTAGTATGACAGGCCGCACTGAAGCTTTCTTT. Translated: CASSMTGRTEAFF. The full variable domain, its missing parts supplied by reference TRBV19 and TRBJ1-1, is DGGITQSPKYLFRKEGQNVTLSCEQNLNHDAMYWYRQDPGQGLRLIYYSQIVNDFQKGDIAEGYSVSREKKESFPLTVTSAQKNPTAFYLCASSMTGRTEAFFGQGTRLTVV.

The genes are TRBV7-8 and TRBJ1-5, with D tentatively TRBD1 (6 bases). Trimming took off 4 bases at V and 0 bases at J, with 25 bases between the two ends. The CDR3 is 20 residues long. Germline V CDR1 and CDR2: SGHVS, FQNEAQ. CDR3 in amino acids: CASSSQGRAPGAYSNQPQHF. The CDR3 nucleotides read TGTGCCAGCAGCTCACAGGGCAGGGCCCCTGGGGCATATAGCAATCAGCCCCAGCATTTT.

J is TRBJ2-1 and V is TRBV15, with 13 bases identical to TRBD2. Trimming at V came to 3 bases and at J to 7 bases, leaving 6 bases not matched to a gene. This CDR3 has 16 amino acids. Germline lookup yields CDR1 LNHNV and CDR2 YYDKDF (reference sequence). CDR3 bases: TGTGCCACCAGCAGCGGACTAGCGGGAGTAGGGAATGAGCAGTTCTTC. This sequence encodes CATSSGLAGVGNEQFF.

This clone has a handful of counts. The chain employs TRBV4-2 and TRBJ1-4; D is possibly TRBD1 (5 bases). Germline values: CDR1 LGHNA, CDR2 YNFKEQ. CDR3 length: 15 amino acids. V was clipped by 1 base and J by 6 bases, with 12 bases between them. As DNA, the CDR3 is TGTGCCAGCAGCCAAGTATATCAGGGTCATGAAAAACTGTTTTTT. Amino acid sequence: CASSQVYQGHEKLFF.

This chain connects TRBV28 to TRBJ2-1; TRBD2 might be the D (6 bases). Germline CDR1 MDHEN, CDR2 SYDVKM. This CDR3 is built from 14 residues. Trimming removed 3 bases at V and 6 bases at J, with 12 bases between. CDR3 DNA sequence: TGTGCCAGCAGTTTTAACGGGAGAACCAATGAGCAGTTCTTC. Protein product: CASSFNGRTNEQFF.

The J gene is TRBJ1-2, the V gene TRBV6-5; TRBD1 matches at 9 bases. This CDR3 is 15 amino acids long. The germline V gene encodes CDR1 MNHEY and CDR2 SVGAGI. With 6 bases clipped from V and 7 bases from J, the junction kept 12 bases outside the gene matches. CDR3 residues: CASSPNRGRPSGYTF. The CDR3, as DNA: TGTGCCAGCAGCCCCAACAGGGGGCGCCCCAGTGGCTACACCTTC.

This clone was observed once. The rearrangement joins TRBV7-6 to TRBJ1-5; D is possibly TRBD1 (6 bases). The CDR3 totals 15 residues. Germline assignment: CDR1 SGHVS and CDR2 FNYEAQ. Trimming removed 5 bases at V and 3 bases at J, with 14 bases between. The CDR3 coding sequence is TGTGCCAGCAGCGCCTCCCCAGGGGACAATCAGCCCCAGCATTTT. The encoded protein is CASSASPGDNQPQHF.

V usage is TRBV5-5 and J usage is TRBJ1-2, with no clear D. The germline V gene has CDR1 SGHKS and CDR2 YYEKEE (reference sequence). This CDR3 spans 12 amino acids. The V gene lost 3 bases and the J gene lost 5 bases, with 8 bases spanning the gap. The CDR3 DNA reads TGTGCCAGCAGCTGGGTACTATATGGCTACACCTTC. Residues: CASSWVLYGYTF.